The rows below give T cell receptor beta chains drawn from one sample of a study of CD8 T cells in Susac syndrome. TCRdb re-derived calls from the immunoSEQ multiplex PCR reads in MiXCR, one entry per CDR3 protein. The sample shows under 200,000 distinct CDR3 sequences, about 96% of them seen only once. Input material: CD4+ T cells from PBMCs. Every receptor here comes from a human donor with Susac syndrome. Each CDR3 is given with its conserved first and last residue. The D gene is left open where the match is weak. Size tells how often a clone was seen (once, few, many) or the class of an expanded clone, and some rows leave it out.

v_gene	abundance	d_gene	j_gene	CDR3nt	CDR3aa
TRBV7-2	-	TRBD1	TRBJ2-3	TGTGCCAGCAGCTCAGGACAGGGGGCAGAAGATACGCAGTATTTT	CASSSGQGAEDTQYF
TRBV7-9	-	-	TRBJ2-6	TGTGCCAGCAGCTCCGGACGTCTCTCTGGGGCCAACGTCCTGACTTTC	CASSSGRLSGANVLTF
TRBV7-9	-	-	TRBJ2-1	TGTGCCAGCACAGATTCTAGCGCCTACAATGAGCAGTTCTTC	CASTDSSAYNEQFF
TRBV9	-	TRBD2	TRBJ2-2	TGTGCCAGCAGCGTATATAGCGGGGCGAACACCGGGGAGCTGTTTTTT	CASSVYSGANTGELFF
TRBV29-1	-	-	TRBJ2-1	TGCAGCGTTGAAGGAATGGGAAGGGCCCTGTCCTCCTACAATGAGCAGTTCTTC	CSVEGMGRALSSYNEQFF
TRBV20-1	-	-	TRBJ2-7	TGCAGTGCTAGTAATCGCGAGCAGTACTTC	CSASNREQYF
TRBV7-9	once	TRBD1	TRBJ2-5	TGTGCCAGCAGCTGGGGGGACAGGGTAGAAGAGACCCAGTACTTC	CASSWGDRVEETQYF
TRBV20-1	-	TRBD2	TRBJ2-5	TGCAGTGCTTACAGGGGACTAGCGAAAGAGACCCAGTACTTC	CSAYRGLAKETQYF
TRBV7-9	-	TRBD1	TRBJ1-2	TGTGCCAGCAGCCCACATGGAGGGGGCGGCTACACCTTC	CASSPHGGGGYTF
TRBV30	-	-	TRBJ2-3	TGTGCGTATCCCAGCCCCACCGGAGATACGCAGTATTTT	CAYPSPTGDTQYF
TRBV29-1	-	-	TRBJ1-2	TGCAGCGTTCAAGGGAACTATGGCTACACCTTC	CSVQGNYGYTF
TRBV27	-	-	TRBJ2-1	TGTGCCAGCAGTCCACACACCTCAGGCGTCGCCTACAATGAGCAGTTCTTC	CASSPHTSGVAYNEQFF
TRBV6-2/TRBV6-3	-	-	TRBJ2-1	TGTGCCAGCAGTGTGGGCCCTGAGCAGTTCTTC	CASSVGPEQFF
TRBV20-1	once	TRBD2	TRBJ2-5	TGCAGTGCTAGAGCAGGACTAGCGGGCCGCCAAGAGACCCAGTACTTC	CSARAGLAGRQETQYF
TRBV6-2/TRBV6-3	-	TRBD2	TRBJ2-3	TGTGCCAGCAGCCAAAGCGGGGGGCCCACCACAGATACGCAGTATTTT	CASSQSGGPTTDTQYF
TRBV7-9	-	-	TRBJ2-3	TGTGCCAGCAGCTCCAGGACCCCCGGCCCCACAGATACGCAGTATTTT	CASSSRTPGPTDTQYF
TRBV15	-	-	TRBJ2-3	TGTGCCACCAGCCCTCGCAGGGGGGAACGTGGTGGCACAGATACGCAGTATTTT	CATSPRRGERGGTDTQYF
TRBV29-1	-	-	TRBJ2-1	TGCAGCGTCGACGGGACCCCGTTTTACAATGAGCAGTTCTTC	CSVDGTPFYNEQFF
TRBV3-1	-	-	TRBJ2-1	TGTGCCAGCAGCCAAGATCGGAGTGGTAGGGCCAATGAGCAGTTCTTC	CASSQDRSGRANEQFF
TRBV7-2	-	-	TRBJ2-3	TGTGCCAGCACCTTGGGGGGTACTAGCACAGATACGCAGTATTTT	CASTLGGTSTDTQYF
TRBV7-8	-	-	TRBJ2-7	TGTGCCAGCAGCTTAGGGGGCACAGGATCTAGCTCCTACGAGCAGTACTTC	CASSLGGTGSSSYEQYF
TRBV25-1	-	-	TRBJ2-5	TGTGCCAGCAGACAGGGCACACAAGAGACCCAGTACTTC	CASRQGTQETQYF
TRBV20-1	-	TRBD1	TRBJ1-6	TGCAGTCTACAGGGGGCGCCTAATTCACCCCTCCACTTT	CSLQGAPNSPLHF
TRBV9	-	-	TRBJ1-3	TGTGCCAGCAGCGGCGAAGCCTACGGAAACACCATATATTTT	CASSGEAYGNTIYF
TRBV9	-	-	TRBJ2-5	TGTGCCAGCAGCGTAGATGGGACTGGAGGAGAGACCCAGTACTTC	CASSVDGTGGETQYF
TRBV2	-	-	TRBJ2-1	TGTGCCAGCAGTGAAGATTCGGACAGCAAGCAGTTCTTC	CASSEDSDSKQFF
TRBV15	-	-	TRBJ1-2	TGTGCCACCAGGATGGGGGGGGCGGGGGGCTATGGCTACACCTTC	CATRMGGAGGYGYTF